The rows below give T cell receptor beta chains drawn from one sample of a study of cytomegalovirus exposure and HLA in healthy donors. Produced via immunoSEQ multiplex PCR; TCRdb's table is partial and in-frame only. The sample shows about 140,000 clones, approximately 84% of them seen only once. The sequenced sample consisted of PBMCs. The receptors shown here come from a woman in her thirties in good health and CMV-seronegative. Each CDR3 is given with its conserved first and last residue. Fields, in order: clone size, J gene, D gene, V gene, CDR3 protein, CDR3 DNA. The D gene is left open where the match is weak. Clone size is not always given. Where it is, it says once, few, many or a class for expanded clones.

. | TRBJ2-7 | TRBD2 | TRBV4-1 | CASSQGVLGLAGGKAYEQYF | TGCGCCAGCAGCCAAGGGGTCCTCGGACTAGCGGGGGGTAAGGCCTACGAGCAGTACTTC
. | TRBJ1-6 | . | TRBV27 | CASSLGRVGSPLHF | TGTGCCAGCAGTTTGGGGAGGGTTGGTTCACCCCTCCACTTT
. | TRBJ1-4 | TRBD1 | TRBV29-1 | CSVLAGGEKLFF | TGCAGCGTTCTAGCAGGGGGTGAAAAACTGTTTTTT
. | TRBJ2-3 | . | TRBV10-3 | CAISEGRGDTQYF | TGTGCCATCAGTGAGGGCCGGGGAGATACGCAGTATTTT
. | TRBJ2-3 | TRBD1 | TRBV5-1 | CASRPTGQGGTDTQYF | TGCGCCAGCAGGCCAACGGGACAGGGTGGTACAGATACGCAGTATTTT
. | TRBJ2-7 | . | TRBV7-6 | CASSRDRMYEQYF | TGTGCCAGCAGCCGAGACAGGATGTACGAGCAGTACTTC
. | TRBJ1-1 | TRBD1 | TRBV5-1 | CASSLAGGAPEAFF | TGCGCCAGCAGCTTGGCAGGGGGTGCCCCTGAAGCTTTCTTT
. | TRBJ1-2 | TRBD1 | TRBV7-9 | CASSSMGTGDYGYTF | TGTGCCAGCAGCTCCATGGGGACAGGGGACTATGGCTACACCTTC
. | TRBJ2-2 | . | TRBV19 | CASSMSGLTNTGELFF | TGTGCCAGTAGTATGTCCGGACTTACGAACACCGGGGAGCTGTTTTTT
. | TRBJ2-3 | . | TRBV2 | CASSELGGTDTQYF | TGTGCCAGCAGTGAACTAGGGGGCACAGATACGCAGTATTTT
. | TRBJ2-2 | . | TRBV5-1 | CASSLLFDRDTGELFF | TGCGCCAGCAGCTTGTTGTTCGACAGAGACACCGGGGAGCTGTTTTTT
. | TRBJ1-4 | . | TRBV6-6 | CASSYSWGQASEKLFF | TGTGCCAGCAGTTACTCGTGGGGGCAAGCGTCTGAAAAACTGTTTTTT
. | TRBJ2-7 | TRBD1 | TRBV5-1 | CASRSGTGVIHEQYF | TGCGCCAGCAGGTCCGGGACAGGGGTCATACACGAGCAGTACTTC
. | TRBJ2-7 | TRBD1 | TRBV6-6 | CASSLSGTGYEQYF | TGTGCCAGCAGTCTGTCCGGGACAGGGTACGAGCAGTACTTC
. | TRBJ1-1 | TRBD1 | TRBV4-3 | CASSQGTGGGTEAFF | TGCGCCAGCAGCCAAGGGACAGGGGGTGGGACTGAAGCTTTCTTT
. | TRBJ1-6 | . | TRBV28 | CASSLGQAPDSPLHF | TGTGCCAGCAGTTTGGGCCAGGCCCCTGATTCACCCCTCCACTTT
. | TRBJ1-2 | . | TRBV27 | CASSSQVFSGYTF | TGTGCCAGCAGTTCCCAGGTTTTTTCGGGCTACACCTTC
few | TRBJ2-3 | . | TRBV15 | CATSNRRGARGTDTQYF | TGTGCCACCAGTAATCGACGGGGGGCGCGGGGCACAGATACGCAGTATTTT
. | TRBJ1-1 | TRBD1 | TRBV4-1 | CASSQRQGMNTEAFF | TGCGCCAGCAGCCAAAGACAGGGCATGAACACTGAAGCTTTCTTT
. | TRBJ2-3 | TRBD2 | TRBV7-9 | CASSLSSLIAGGTDTQYF | TGTGCCAGCAGTTTATCCTCGTTGATAGCGGGGGGGACAGATACGCAGTATTTT
. | TRBJ2-7 | TRBD1 | TRBV30 | CAWDRGYEQYF | TGTGCCTGGGACAGGGGCTACGAGCAGTACTTC
few | TRBJ2-1 | . | TRBV2 | CASSLPLSYNEQFF | TGTGCCTCCTCACTTCCCCTCTCCTACAATGAGCAGTTCTTC
. | TRBJ2-3 | . | TRBV2 | CASSGDSDTQYF | TGTGCCAGTTCGGGGGATTCCGATACGCAGTATTTT
. | TRBJ2-7 | . | TRBV4-3 | CASSQELGGPYEQYF | TGCGCCAGCAGCCAAGAACTTGGGGGCCCCTACGAGCAGTACTTC
. | TRBJ1-2 | TRBD1 | TRBV7-9 | CASSYTSGQAIGAHGYTF | TGTGCCAGCAGCTATACTTCCGGACAGGCCATTGGCGCCCATGGCTACACCTTC
. | TRBJ2-7 | . | TRBV19 | CATRDRPGPYEQYF | TGTGCCACACGCGACCGGCCAGGGCCCTACGAGCAGTACTTC
. | TRBJ1-2 | TRBD1 | TRBV7-9 | CASSYTGGVHYGYTF | TGTGCCAGCAGCTATACAGGGGGCGTCCACTATGGCTACACCTTC
. | TRBJ1-2 | TRBD1 | TRBV29-1 | CSVDRDRNYGYTF | TGCAGCGTTGACCGGGACAGGAACTATGGCTACACCTTC
. | TRBJ2-3 | . | TRBV27 | CASSHLREDAQYF | TGTGCCAGCAGCCACTTAAGGGAGGATGCGCAGTATTTT
. | TRBJ2-3 | TRBD2 | TRBV9 | CASSRTSGVLSDTQYF | TGTGCCAGCAGCCGAACTAGCGGGGTTCTGTCAGATACGCAGTATTTT
once | TRBJ1-6 | TRBD1 | TRBV27 | CASSFYPDRASSPLHF | TGTGCCAGCAGTTTCTACCCGGACAGGGCGAGTTCACCCCTCCACTTT
. | TRBJ1-2 | . | TRBV16 | CASSPTDGGVRGYTF | TGTGCCAGCAGCCCCACGGATGGCGGGGTTCGGGGCTACACCTTC
. | TRBJ2-7 | . | TRBV5-6 | CASSLTGEQYF | TGTGCCAGCAGCTTGACCGGGGAGCAGTACTTC
. | TRBJ2-3 | . | TRBV5-1 | CASRSTPLSTDTQYF | TGCGCCAGCAGATCCACTCCCCTTAGCACAGATACGCAGTATTTT
. | TRBJ2-5 | . | TRBV7-8 | CASSPVQAGTQYF | TGTGCCAGCAGCCCTGTCCAAGCCGGGACCCAGTACTTC
. | TRBJ1-1 | . | TRBV6-6 | CASSQGQLNTEAFF | TGTGCCAGCAGCCAAGGACAGTTGAACACTGAAGCTTTCTTT
. | TRBJ1-5 | . | TRBV5-5 | CASSPERWEGQPQHF | TGTGCCAGCAGCCCGGAGCGGTGGGAAGGACAGCCCCAGCATTTT
. | TRBJ1-4 | TRBD1 | TRBV19 | CASSQWTGVKEKLFF | TGTGCCAGTAGCCAATGGACAGGGGTAAAGGAAAAACTGTTTTTT
. | TRBJ2-7 | TRBD1 | TRBV28 | CASSPLTGSVYEQYF | TGTGCCAGCAGTCCGTTGACAGGGTCCGTCTACGAGCAGTACTTC
. | TRBJ2-2 | . | TRBV11-2 | CASIAGQNTGELFF | TGTGCCAGCATCGCAGGACAGAACACCGGGGAGCTGTTTTTT
. | TRBJ2-7 | TRBD1 | TRBV18 | CASSPNDRGYEQYF | TGTGCCAGCTCCCCAAACGACAGGGGCTACGAGCAGTACTTC
. | TRBJ1-1 | . | TRBV6-1 | CASSEVGRATEAFF | TGTGCCAGCAGTGAGGTTGGCAGGGCGACTGAAGCTTTCTTT
. | TRBJ2-1 | . | TRBV2 | CASSGGSYNEQFF | TGTGCCAGCAGCGGGGGATCCTACAATGAGCAGTTCTTC
. | TRBJ1-3 | TRBD1 | TRBV5-6 | CASSLRGGVHIGNTIYF | TGTGCCAGCAGCTTAAGAGGGGGCGTTCATATTGGAAACACCATATATTTT
few | TRBJ1-3 | . | TRBV28 | CASSLQRVSGNTIYF | TGTGCCAGCAGCCTACAGAGAGTCTCTGGAAACACCATATATTTT